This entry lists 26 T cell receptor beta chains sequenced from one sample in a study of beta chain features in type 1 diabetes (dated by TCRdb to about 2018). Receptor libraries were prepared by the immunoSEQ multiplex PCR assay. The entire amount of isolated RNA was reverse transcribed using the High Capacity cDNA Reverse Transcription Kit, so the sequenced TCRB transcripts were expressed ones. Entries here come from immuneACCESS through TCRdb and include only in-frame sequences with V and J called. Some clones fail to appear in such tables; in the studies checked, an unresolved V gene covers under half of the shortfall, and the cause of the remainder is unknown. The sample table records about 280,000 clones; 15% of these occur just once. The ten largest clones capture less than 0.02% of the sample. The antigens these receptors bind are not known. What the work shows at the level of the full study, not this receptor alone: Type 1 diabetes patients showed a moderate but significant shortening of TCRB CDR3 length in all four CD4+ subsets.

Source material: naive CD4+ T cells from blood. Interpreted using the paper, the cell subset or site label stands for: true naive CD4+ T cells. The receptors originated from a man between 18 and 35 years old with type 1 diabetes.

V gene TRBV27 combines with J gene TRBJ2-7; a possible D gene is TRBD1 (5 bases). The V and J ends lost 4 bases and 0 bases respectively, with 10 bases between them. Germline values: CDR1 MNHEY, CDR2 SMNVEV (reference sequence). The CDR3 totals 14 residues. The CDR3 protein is CASSSDRNSYEQYF. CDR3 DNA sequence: TGTGCCAGCAGTTCCGACAGAAACTCCTACGAGCAGTACTTC.

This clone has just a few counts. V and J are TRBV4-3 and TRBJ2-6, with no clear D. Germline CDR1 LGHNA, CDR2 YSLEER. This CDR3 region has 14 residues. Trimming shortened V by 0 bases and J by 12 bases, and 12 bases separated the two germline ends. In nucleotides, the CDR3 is TGCGCCAGCAGCCAAGACCCAGGAATCCCCGTCCTGACTTTC. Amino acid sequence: CASSQDPGIPVLTF.

CDR3 sequence (DNA): TGTGCCAGCAGTTCCGACATTAACTATGGCTACACCTTC. This gives the protein CASSSDINYGYTF. This sequence joins TRBV7-9 and TRBJ1-2; D gene ambiguous. Trimming removed 6 bases at V and 1 base at J, with 9 bases between. Germline-derived CDR1 and CDR2 are SEHNR and FQNEAQ (reference sequence). The CDR3 sequence is 13 residues long.

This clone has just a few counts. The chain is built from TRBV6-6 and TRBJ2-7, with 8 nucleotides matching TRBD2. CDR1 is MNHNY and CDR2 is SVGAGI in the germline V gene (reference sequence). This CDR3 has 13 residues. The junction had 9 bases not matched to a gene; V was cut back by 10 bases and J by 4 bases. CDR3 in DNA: TGTGCCATCTCACATAGCGGGACATACGAGCAGTACTTC. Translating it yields CAISHSGTYEQYF.

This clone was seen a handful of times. The CDR3, as DNA: TGTGCCAGCAGCTTACCCGCGGACAGGGCTAAAGAGACCCAGTACTTC. Its translation: CASSLPADRAKETQYF. The rearrangement joins TRBV13 to TRBJ2-5; 8 bases line up with TRBD1. V shed 2 bases, J shed 3 bases, and the junction held 8 bases outside the gene matches. The CDR3 is 16 amino acids. CDR1 and CDR2 (germline): PRHDT, FYEKMQ (reference sequence).

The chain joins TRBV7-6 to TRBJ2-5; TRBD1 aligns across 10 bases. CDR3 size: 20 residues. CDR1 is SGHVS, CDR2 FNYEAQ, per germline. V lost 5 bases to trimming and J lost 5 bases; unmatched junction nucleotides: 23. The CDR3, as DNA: TGTGCCAGCAGCCCGCATCATGGGACAGGGGTAGGGGGAATTGTCGAGACCCAGTACTTC. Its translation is CASSPHHGTGVGGIVETQYF.

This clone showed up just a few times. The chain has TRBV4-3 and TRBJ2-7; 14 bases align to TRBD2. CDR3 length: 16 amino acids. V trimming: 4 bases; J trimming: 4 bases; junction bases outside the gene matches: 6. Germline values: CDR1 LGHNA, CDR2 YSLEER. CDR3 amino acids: CASSRGLAGGTYEQYF. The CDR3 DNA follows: TGCGCCAGCAGCCGTGGACTAGCGGGGGGCACATACGAGCAGTACTTC.

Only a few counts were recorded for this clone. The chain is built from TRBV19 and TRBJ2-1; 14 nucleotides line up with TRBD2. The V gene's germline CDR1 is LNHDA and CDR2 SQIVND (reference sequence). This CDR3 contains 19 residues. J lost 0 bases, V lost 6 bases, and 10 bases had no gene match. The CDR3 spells CASRNSGLAGGLSYNEQFF. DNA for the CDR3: TGTGCCAGTAGAAACTCAGGACTAGCGGGAGGTCTCTCCTACAATGAGCAGTTCTTC.

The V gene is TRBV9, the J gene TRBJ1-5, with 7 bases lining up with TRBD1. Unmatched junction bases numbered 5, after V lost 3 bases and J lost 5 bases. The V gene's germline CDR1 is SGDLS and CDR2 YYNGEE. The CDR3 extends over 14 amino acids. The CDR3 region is CASSEGQTYQPQHF. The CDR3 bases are TGTGCCAGCAGCGAGGGACAGACTTATCAGCCCCAGCATTTT.

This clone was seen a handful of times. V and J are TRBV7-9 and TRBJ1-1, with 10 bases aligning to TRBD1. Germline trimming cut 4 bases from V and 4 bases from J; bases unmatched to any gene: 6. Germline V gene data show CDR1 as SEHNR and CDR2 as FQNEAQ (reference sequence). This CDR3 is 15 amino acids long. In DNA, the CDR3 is TGTGCCAGCAGCTCCCCGGGACAGGGGACCACTGAAGCTTTCTTT. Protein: CASSSPGQGTTEAFF.

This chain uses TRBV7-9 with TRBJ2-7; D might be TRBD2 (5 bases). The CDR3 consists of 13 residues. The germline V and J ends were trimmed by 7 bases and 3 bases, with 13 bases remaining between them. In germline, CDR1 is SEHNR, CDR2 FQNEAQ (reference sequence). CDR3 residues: CASTGPGFYEQYF. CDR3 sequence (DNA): TGTGCCAGCACCGGTCCGGGATTCTACGAGCAGTACTTC.

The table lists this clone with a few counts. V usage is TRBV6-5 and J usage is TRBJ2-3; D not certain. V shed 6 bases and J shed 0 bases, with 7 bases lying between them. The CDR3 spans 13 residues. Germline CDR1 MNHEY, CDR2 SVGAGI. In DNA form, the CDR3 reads TGTGCCAGCAGCGAGCCTAGCACAGATACGCAGTATTTT. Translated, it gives CASSEPSTDTQYF.

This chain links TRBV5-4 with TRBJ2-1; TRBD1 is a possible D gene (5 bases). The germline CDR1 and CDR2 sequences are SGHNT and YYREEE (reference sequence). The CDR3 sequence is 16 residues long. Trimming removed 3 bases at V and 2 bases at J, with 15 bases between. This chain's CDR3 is CASSSNPTVTYNEQFF. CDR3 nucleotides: TGTGCCAGCAGCTCGAACCCGACAGTCACCTACAATGAGCAGTTCTTC. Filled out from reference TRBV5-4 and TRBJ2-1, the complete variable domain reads ETGVTQSPTHLIKTRGQQVTLRCSSQSGHNTVSWYQQALGQGPQFIFQYYREEENGRGNFPPRFSGLQFPNYSSELNVNALELDDSALYLCASSSNPTVTYNEQFFGPGTRLTVL.

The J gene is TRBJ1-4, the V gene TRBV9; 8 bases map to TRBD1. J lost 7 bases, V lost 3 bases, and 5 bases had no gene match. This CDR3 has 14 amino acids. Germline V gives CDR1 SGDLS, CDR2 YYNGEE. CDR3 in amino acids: CASSAGGGREKLFF. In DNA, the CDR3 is TGTGCCAGCAGCGCAGGGGGCGGTCGTGAAAAACTGTTTTTT. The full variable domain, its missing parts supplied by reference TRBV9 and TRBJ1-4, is DSGVTQTPKHLITATGQRVTLRCSPRSGDLSVYWYQQSLDQGLQFLIQYYNGEERAKGNILERFSAQQFPDLHSELNLSSLELGDSALYFCASSAGGGREKLFFGSGTQLSVL.

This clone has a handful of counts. As DNA, the CDR3 is TGTGCCAGCAGTGGCAGCGTCAGCAATCAGCCCCAGCATTTT. This translates into CASSGSVSNQPQHF. The chain recombines TRBV6-1 with TRBJ1-5; D is ambiguous. CDR1 is MNHNS and CDR2 is SASEGT in the germline V gene. V was pared by 4 bases and J by 1 base, with 8 bases between. The CDR3 is made up of 14 amino acids.

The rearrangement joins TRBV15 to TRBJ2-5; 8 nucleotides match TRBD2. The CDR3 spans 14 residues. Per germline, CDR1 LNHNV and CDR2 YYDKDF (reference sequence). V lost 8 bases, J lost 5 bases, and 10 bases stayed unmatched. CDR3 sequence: CATRMGLGVETQYF. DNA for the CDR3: TGTGCCACCCGAATGGGACTAGGGGTTGAGACCCAGTACTTC. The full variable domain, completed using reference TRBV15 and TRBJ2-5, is DAMVIQNPRYQVTQFGKPVTLSCSQTLNHNVMYWYQQKSSQAPKLLFHYYDKDFNNEADTPDNFQSRRPNTSFCFLDIRSPGLGDTAMYLCATRMGLGVETQYFGPGTRLLVL.

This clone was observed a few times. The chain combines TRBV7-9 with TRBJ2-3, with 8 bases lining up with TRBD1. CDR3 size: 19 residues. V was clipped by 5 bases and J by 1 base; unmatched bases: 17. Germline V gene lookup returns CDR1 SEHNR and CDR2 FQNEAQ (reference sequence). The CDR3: CASSMSGTGLPGGTDTQYF. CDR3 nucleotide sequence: TGTGCCAGCAGCATGTCCGGGACAGGTCTCCCTGGGGGCACAGATACGCAGTATTTT.

CDR3: CASRGTGTNEKLFF. CDR3 DNA sequence: TGTGCCAGCAGGGGGACAGGGACTAATGAAAAACTGTTTTTT. The rearrangement links TRBV28 to TRBJ1-4; 9 bases map to TRBD1. Trimming cost V 6 bases and J 2 bases; bases outside gene matches: 1. Germline lookup yields CDR1 MDHEN and CDR2 SYDVKM. The CDR3 totals 14 residues. The full variable domain, with the rest looked up from reference TRBV28 and TRBJ1-4, is DVKVTQSSRYLVKRTGEKVFLECVQDMDHENMFWYRQDPGLGLRLIYFSYDVKMKEKGDIPEGYSVSREKKERFSLILESASTNQTSMYLCASRGTGTNEKLFFGSGTQLSVL.

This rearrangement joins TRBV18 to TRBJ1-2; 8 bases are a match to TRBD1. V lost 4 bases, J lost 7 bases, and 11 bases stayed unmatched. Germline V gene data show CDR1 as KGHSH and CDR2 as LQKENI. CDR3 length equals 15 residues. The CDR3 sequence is CASSLTTGDEAGYTF. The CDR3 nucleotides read TGTGCCAGCTCACTAACGACAGGGGATGAGGCTGGCTACACCTTC.

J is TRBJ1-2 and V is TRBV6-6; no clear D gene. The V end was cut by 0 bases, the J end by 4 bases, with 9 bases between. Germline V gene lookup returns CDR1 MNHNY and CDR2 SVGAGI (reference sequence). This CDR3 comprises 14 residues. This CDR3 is CASSYSPELYGYTF. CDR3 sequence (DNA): TGTGCCAGCAGTTACTCCCCCGAGCTCTATGGCTACACCTTC.

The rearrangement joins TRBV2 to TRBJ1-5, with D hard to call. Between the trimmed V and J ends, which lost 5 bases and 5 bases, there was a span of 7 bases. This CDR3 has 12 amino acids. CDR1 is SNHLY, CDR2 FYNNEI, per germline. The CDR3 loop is CASSLFYQPQHF. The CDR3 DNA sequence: TGTGCCAGCAGTTTGTTCTATCAGCCCCAGCATTTT.

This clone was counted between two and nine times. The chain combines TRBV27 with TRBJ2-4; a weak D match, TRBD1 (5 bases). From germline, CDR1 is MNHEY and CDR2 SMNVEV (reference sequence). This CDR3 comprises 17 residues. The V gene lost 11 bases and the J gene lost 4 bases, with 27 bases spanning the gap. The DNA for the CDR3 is TGTGCCTCCAAGGAGTATCAGGGCCCTACCAGAAAAAACATTCAGTACTTC. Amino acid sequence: CASKEYQGPTRKNIQYF.

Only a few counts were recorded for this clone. DNA for the CDR3: TGCAGCGTTGCCAGTCGGGTCAAAGATCAGCCCCAGCATTTT. It encodes CSVASRVKDQPQHF. The chain recombines TRBV29-1 with TRBJ1-5; D is uncertain. CDR3 length: 14 residues. V shed 4 bases and J shed 5 bases, with 15 bases lying between them. The germline CDR1 and CDR2 sequences are SQVTM and ANQGSEA.

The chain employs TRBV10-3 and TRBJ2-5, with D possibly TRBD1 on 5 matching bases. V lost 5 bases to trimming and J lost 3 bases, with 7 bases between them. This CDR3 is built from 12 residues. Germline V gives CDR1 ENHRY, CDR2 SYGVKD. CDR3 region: CAISRGEETQYF. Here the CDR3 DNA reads TGTGCCATCAGTAGGGGCGAAGAGACCCAGTACTTC.

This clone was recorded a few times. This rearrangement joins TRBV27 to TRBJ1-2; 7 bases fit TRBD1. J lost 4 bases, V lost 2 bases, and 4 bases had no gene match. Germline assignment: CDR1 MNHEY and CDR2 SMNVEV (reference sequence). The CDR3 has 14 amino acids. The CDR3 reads CASSLADRRYGYTF. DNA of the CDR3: TGTGCCAGCAGTTTAGCGGACAGGCGCTATGGCTACACCTTC.

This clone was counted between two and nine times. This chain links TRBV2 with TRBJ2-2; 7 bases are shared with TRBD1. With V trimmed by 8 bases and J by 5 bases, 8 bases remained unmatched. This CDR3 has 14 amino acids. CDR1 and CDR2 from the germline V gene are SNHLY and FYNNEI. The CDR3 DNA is TGTGCCAGCCGGGACAGAAAATTTACCGGGGAGCTGTTTTTT. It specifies CASRDRKFTGELFF. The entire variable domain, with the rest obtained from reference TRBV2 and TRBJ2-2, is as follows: EPEVTQTPSHQVTQMGQEVILRCVPISNHLYFYWYRQILGQKVEFLVSFYNNEISEKSEIFDDQFSVERPDGSNFTLKIRSTKLEDSAMYFCASRDRKFTGELFFGEGSRLTVL.